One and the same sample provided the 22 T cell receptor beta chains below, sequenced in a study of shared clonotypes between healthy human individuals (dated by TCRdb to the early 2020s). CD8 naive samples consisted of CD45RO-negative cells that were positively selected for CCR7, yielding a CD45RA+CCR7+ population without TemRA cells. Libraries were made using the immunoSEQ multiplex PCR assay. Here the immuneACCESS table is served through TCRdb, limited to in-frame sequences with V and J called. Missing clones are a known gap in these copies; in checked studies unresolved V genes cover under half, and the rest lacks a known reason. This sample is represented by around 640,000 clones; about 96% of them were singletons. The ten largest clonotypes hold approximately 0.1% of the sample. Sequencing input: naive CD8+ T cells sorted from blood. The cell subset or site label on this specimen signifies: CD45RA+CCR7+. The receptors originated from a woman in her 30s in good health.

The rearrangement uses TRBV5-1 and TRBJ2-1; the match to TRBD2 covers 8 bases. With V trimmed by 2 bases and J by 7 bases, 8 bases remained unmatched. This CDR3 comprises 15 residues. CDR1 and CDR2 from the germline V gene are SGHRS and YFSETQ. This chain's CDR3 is CASSFGLAPRNEQFF. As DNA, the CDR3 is TGCGCCAGCAGCTTCGGACTAGCCCCACGAAATGAGCAGTTCTTC.

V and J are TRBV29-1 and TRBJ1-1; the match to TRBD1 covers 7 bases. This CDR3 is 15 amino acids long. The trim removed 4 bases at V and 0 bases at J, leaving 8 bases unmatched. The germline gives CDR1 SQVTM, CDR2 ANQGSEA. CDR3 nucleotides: TGCAGCGTTGGCGGGACAGAGAAGATGAACACTGAAGCTTTCTTT. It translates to CSVGGTEKMNTEAFF.

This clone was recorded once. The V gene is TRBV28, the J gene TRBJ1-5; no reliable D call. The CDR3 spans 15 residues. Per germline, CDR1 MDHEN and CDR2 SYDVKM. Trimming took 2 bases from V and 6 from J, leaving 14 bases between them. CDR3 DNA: TGTGCCAGCAGTTTACTCGGGGTGTCAGGTCAGCCCCAGCATTTT. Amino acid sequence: CASSLLGVSGQPQHF. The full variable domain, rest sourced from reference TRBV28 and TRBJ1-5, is DVKVTQSSRYLVKRTGEKVFLECVQDMDHENMFWYRQDPGLGLRLIYFSYDVKMKEKGDIPEGYSVSREKKERFSLILESASTNQTSMYLCASSLLGVSGQPQHFGDGTRLSIL.

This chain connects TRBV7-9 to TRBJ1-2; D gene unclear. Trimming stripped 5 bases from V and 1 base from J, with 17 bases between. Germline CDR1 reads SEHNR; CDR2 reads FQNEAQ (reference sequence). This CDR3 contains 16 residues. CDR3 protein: CASSPVVRDYNYGYTF. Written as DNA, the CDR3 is TGTGCCAGCAGCCCCGTTGTGCGCGACTATAACTATGGCTACACCTTC.

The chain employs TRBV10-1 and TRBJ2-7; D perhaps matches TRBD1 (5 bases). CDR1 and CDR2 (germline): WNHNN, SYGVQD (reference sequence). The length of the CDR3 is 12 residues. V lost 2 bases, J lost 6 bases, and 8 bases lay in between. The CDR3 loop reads CASSETGREQYF. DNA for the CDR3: TGCGCCAGCAGTGAGACAGGACGCGAGCAGTACTTC.

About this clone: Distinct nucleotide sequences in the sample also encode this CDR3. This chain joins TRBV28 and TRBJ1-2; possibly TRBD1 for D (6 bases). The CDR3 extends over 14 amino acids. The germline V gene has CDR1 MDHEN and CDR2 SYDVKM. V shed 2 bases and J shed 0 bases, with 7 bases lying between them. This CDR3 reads CASSLRGTNYGYTF. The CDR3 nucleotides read TGTGCCAGCAGTTTAAGGGGGACTAACTATGGCTACACCTTC.

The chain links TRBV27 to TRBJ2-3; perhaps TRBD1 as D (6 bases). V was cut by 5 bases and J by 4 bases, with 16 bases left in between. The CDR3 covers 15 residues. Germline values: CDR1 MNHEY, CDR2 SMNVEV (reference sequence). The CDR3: CASSLTGTKADTQYF. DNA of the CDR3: TGTGCCAGCAGTCTGACCGGGACAAAAGCAGATACGCAGTATTTT.

In nucleotides, the CDR3 is TGTGCCAGTAGTATAACAGGGGAGCAGCCCCAGCATTTT. It codes for CASSITGEQPQHF. The chain employs TRBV19 and TRBJ1-5; TRBD1 agrees at 7 bases. There are 13 residues in the CDR3. V was clipped by 2 bases and J by 7 bases; unmatched bases: 2. The germline V gene encodes CDR1 LNHDA and CDR2 SQIVND (reference sequence).

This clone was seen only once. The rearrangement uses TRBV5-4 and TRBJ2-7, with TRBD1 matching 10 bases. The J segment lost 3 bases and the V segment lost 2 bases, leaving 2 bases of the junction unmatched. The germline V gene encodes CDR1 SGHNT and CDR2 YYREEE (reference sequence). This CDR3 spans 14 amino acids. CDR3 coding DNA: TGTGCCAGCAGCTTTGACAGGGGGCACTACGAGCAGTACTTC. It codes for CASSFDRGHYEQYF.

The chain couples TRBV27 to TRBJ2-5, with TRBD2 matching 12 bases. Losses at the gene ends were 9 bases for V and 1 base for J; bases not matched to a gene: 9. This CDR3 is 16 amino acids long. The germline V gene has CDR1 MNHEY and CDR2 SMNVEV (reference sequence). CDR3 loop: CARRRLAGEAQETQYF. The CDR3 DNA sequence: TGTGCCAGAAGACGACTAGCGGGAGAGGCCCAAGAGACCCAGTACTTC.

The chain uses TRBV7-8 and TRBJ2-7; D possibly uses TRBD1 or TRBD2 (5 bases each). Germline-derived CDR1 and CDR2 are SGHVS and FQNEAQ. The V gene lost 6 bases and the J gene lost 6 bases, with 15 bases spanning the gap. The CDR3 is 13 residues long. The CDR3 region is CASRGSRAGEQYF. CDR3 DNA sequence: TGTGCCAGCAGGGGAAGCAGGGCGGGCGAGCAGTACTTC.

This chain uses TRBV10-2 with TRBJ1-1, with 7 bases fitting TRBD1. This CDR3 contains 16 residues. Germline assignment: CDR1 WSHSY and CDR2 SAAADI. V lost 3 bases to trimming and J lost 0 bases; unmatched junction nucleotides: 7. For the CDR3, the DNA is TGCGCCAGCAGTGAACCCAAGACAGGGATGAACACTGAAGCTTTCTTT. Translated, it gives CASSEPKTGMNTEAFF.

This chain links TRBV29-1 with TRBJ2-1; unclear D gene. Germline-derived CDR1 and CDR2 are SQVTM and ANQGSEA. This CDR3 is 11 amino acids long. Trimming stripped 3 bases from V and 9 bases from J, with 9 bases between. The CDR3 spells CSVDQLGEQFF. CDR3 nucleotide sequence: TGCAGCGTTGATCAGTTAGGTGAGCAGTTCTTC.

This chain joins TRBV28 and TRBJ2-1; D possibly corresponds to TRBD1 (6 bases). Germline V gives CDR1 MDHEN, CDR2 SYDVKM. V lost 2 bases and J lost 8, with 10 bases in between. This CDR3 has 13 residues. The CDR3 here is CASSLNRAYEQFF. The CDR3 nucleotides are TGTGCCAGCAGTTTAAACAGGGCCTATGAGCAGTTCTTC. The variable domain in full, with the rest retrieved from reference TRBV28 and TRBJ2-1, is DVKVTQSSRYLVKRTGEKVFLECVQDMDHENMFWYRQDPGLGLRLIYFSYDVKMKEKGDIPEGYSVSREKKERFSLILESASTNQTSMYLCASSLNRAYEQFFGPGTRLTVL.

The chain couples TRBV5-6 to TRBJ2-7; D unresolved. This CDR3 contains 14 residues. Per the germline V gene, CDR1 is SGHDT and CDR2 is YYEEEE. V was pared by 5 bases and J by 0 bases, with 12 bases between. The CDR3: CASSLGESSYEQYF. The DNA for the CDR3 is TGTGCCAGCAGTCTAGGAGAGAGCTCCTACGAGCAGTACTTC.

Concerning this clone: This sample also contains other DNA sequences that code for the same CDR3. Here the CDR3 reads CASSAADRGYGYTF. CDR3 bases: TGTGCCAGCAGCGCCGCCGACAGGGGCTATGGCTACACCTTC. The chain employs TRBV9 and TRBJ1-2; 8 bases are shared with TRBD1. Unmatched junction bases numbered 5, after V lost 3 bases and J lost 4 bases. Germline CDR1 and CDR2: SGDLS and YYNGEE. There are 14 residues in the CDR3. Full variable domain (rest looked up from reference TRBV9 and TRBJ1-2): DSGVTQTPKHLITATGQRVTLRCSPRSGDLSVYWYQQSLDQGLQFLIQYYNGEERAKGNILERFSAQQFPDLHSELNLSSLELGDSALYFCASSAADRGYGYTFGSGTRLTVV.

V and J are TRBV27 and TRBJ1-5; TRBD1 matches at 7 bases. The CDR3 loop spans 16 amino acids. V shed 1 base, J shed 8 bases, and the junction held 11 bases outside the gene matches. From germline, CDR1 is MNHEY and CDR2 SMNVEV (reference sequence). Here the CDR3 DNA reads TGTGCCAGCAGTTTATATGGGACAGCCTATGAGGAGCCCCAGCATTTT. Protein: CASSLYGTAYEEPQHF.

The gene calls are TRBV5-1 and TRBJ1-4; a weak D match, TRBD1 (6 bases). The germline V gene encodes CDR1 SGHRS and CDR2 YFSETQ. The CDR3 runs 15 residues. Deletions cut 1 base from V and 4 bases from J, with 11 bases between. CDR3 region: CASSLRGMGNEKLFF. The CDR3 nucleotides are TGCGCCAGCAGCTTGAGGGGGATGGGTAATGAAAAACTGTTTTTT.

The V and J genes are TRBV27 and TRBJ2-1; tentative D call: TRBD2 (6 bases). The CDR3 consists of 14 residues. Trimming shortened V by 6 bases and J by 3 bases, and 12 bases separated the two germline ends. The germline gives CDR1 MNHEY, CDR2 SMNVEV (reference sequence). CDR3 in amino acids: CASSPTGSYNEQFF. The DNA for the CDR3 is TGTGCCAGCAGCCCAACCGGGAGCTACAATGAGCAGTTCTTC.

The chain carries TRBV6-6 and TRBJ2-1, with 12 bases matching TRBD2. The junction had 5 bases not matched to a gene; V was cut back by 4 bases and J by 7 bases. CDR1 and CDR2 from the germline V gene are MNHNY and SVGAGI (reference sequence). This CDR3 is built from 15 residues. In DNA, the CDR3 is TGTGCCAGCAGTTTACTAGCGGGAGGACCTAATGAGCAGTTCTTC. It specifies CASSLLAGGPNEQFF.

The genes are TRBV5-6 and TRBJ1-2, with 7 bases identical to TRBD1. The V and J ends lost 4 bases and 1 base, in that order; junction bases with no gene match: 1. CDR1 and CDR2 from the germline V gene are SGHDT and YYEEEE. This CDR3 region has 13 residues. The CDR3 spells CASSRDSNYGYTF. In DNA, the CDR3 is TGTGCCAGCAGCCGGGACAGTAACTATGGCTACACCTTC.

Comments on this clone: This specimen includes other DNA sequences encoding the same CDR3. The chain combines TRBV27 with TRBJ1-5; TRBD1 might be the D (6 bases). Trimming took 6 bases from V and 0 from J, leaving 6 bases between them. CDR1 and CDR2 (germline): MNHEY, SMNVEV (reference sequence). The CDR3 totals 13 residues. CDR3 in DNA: TGTGCCAGCAGACAGGGTAGCAATCAGCCCCAGCATTTT. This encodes CASRQGSNQPQHF.